This entry describes one TCR beta chain. Antigen: not known. A second 7 to 11 cycle PCR used barcoded and J-beta primers. Carrying 12 random nucleotides, a template-switch adaptor labeled each individual cDNA molecule. TCRdb itself ran the 5' RACE reads through MiXCR, one entry per CDR3 protein. This table has more than 650,000 distinct CDR3 sequences, around a quarter appearing once. The germline V gene encodes CDR1 MNHEY and CDR2 SVGAGI. CDR3 length equals 13 residues. Between the trimmed V and J ends, which lost 0 bases and 4 bases, there was a span of 6 bases. The data were obtained in a study of blood T cells in healthy people across ages. Whole-study context: Template-switching capture recovered about one barcoded beta molecule per two T cells.

The study, taken as a whole, reports: Changes seen in expanded clonotypes were possibly confounded by donor CMV status left unknown.

These same data were also listed under a study on T cells of mothers and their children.

The receptor was isolated from a boy aged 10-17 years in good health. The specimen sequenced was blood. The rearrangement uses TRBV6-5 and TRBJ1-2; D is ambiguous. The CDR3 sequence: CASSYSPVYGYTF. The CDR3 DNA reads as TGTGCCAGCAGTTACTCCCCCGTCTATGGCTACACCTTC.